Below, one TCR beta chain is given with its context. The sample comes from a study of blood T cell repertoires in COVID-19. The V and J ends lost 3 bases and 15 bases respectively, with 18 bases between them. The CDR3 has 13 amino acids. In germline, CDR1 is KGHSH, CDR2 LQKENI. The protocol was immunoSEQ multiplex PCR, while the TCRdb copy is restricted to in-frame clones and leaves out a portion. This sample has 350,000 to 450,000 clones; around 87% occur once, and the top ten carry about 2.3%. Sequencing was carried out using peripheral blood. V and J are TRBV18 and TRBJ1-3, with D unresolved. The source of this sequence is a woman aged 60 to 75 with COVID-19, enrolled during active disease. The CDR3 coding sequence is TGTGCCAGCTCACCCTACTCTTCCACAGAAACATATTTT. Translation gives CASSPYSSTETYF. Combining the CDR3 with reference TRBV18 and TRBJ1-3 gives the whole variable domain NAGVMQNPRHLVRRRGQEARLRCSPMKGHSHVYWYRQLPEEGLKFMVYLQKENIIDESGMPKERFSAEFPKEGPSILRIQQVVRGDSAAYFCASSPYSSTETYFGEGSWLTVV.